Below, 28 T cell receptor beta chains from the same sample are listed, as sequenced in a study of cytomegalovirus exposure and HLA in healthy donors. With 60 Vbeta and 13 Jbeta primers, the PCR was carried out. Libraries were prepared by immunoSEQ multiplex PCR; TCRdb keeps only in-frame clonotypes and omits some of them. The sample shows 210,000 or so clones, approximately 82% of them seen only once. The material sequenced was PBMCs. The receptors originated from a woman aged 40 to 55 in good health and CMV-seronegative.

This clone was seen only once. This chain connects TRBV7-3 to TRBJ2-7; 9 nucleotides match TRBD2. This CDR3 has 15 residues. With V trimmed by 1 base and J by 4 bases, 5 bases remained unmatched. Germline V gene data show CDR1 as SGHTA and CDR2 as FQGTGA. As DNA, the CDR3 is TGTGCCAGCAGCTTAAGCGGGGGGGCAGGGTACGAGCAGTACTTC. Translation: CASSLSGGAGYEQYF. Full variable domain (rest looked up from reference TRBV7-3 and TRBJ2-7): GAGVSQTPSNKVTEKGKYVELRCDPISGHTALYWYRQSLGQGPEFLIYFQGTGAADDSGLPNDRFFAVRPEGSVSTLKIQRTERGDSAVYLCASSLSGGAGYEQYFGPGTRLTVT.

The rearrangement joins TRBV10-3 to TRBJ1-1; perhaps TRBD1 as D (5 bases). Trimming shortened V by 4 bases and J by 1 base, and 10 bases separated the two germline ends. CDR1 is ENHRY, CDR2 SYGVKD, per germline. CDR3 length equals 14 residues. CDR3 nucleotide sequence: TGTGCCATCAGTGCCCAGGGAGGGAACACTGAAGCTTTCTTT. It is translated as CAISAQGGNTEAFF.

This clone was counted once. V is TRBV5-6 and J is TRBJ2-7; D possibly corresponds to TRBD1 (6 bases). The V end was cut by 1 base, the J end by 4 bases, with 9 bases between. There are 13 residues in the CDR3. Germline CDR1 SGHDT, CDR2 YYEEEE. CDR3 sequence reads: CASSLSTGYEQYF. The DNA of the CDR3 is TGTGCCAGCAGCTTGTCGACAGGTTACGAGCAGTACTTC. The full variable domain, completed using reference TRBV5-6 and TRBJ2-7, is DAGVTQSPTHLIKTRGQQVTLRCSPKSGHDTVSWYQQALGQGPQFIFQYYEEEERQRGNFPDRFSGHQFPNYSSELNVNALLLGDSALYLCASSLSTGYEQYFGPGTRLTVT.

The rearrangement links TRBV28 to TRBJ2-7; TRBD2 matches 11 bases. This CDR3 has 17 residues. Trimming at V came to 0 bases and at J to 1 base, leaving 5 bases not matched to a gene. From germline, CDR1 is MDHEN and CDR2 SYDVKM. The chain's CDR3 is CASSLWTSGVSSYEQYF. As DNA, the CDR3 is TGTGCCAGCAGTTTATGGACTAGCGGGGTTAGTTCCTACGAGCAGTACTTC.

The chain uses TRBV2 and TRBJ1-2, with D maybe TRBD1 (5 bases). The CDR3 loop spans 14 amino acids. V was pared by 8 bases and J by 1 base, with 14 bases between. Germline lookup yields CDR1 SNHLY and CDR2 FYNNEI. This CDR3 is CASPQGRNNYGYTF. CDR3 coding DNA: TGTGCCAGCCCCCAGGGCAGGAATAACTATGGCTACACCTTC.

The chain recombines TRBV5-8 with TRBJ2-5; D remains ambiguous. The CDR3 consists of 13 residues. V lost 4 bases and J 1 base, leaving 8 bases between the germline ends. CDR1 is SGHTS, CDR2 YDEGEE, per germline. The CDR3 DNA reads TGTGCCAGCAGCCGACTCTCCCAAGAGACCCAGTACTTC. Amino acid sequence: CASSRLSQETQYF. Supplemented by reference TRBV5-8 and TRBJ2-5, the full variable domain reads EAGVTQSPTHLIKTRGQQATLRCSPISGHTSVYWYQQALGLGLQFLLWYDEGEERNRGNFPPRFSGRQFPNYSSELNVNALELEDSALYLCASSRLSQETQYFGPGTRLLVL.

The chain is built from TRBV4-2 and TRBJ2-3, with a possible D match to TRBD1 (7 bases). CDR3 length: 13 residues. The germline V gene encodes CDR1 LGHNA and CDR2 YNFKEQ. V lost 7 bases and J lost 10, with 18 bases in between. The CDR3 spells CASTGTGDSSQYF. The DNA for the CDR3 is TGTGCCAGCACCGGTACAGGGGACTCTTCGCAGTATTTT.

This chain uses TRBV5-1 with TRBJ1-4, with D unresolved. V shed 4 bases and J shed 5 bases, with 12 bases lying between them. The CDR3 covers 14 residues. Germline assignment: CDR1 SGHRS and CDR2 YFSETQ. This CDR3 reads CASSPRIPNEKLFF. Here the CDR3 DNA reads TGCGCCAGCAGCCCTCGTATCCCGAATGAAAAACTGTTTTTT.

The V call is TRBV7-3, the J call TRBJ1-2; TRBD1 aligns across 9 bases. J gave up 7 bases and V 6 bases, and 18 bases lay outside the gene matches. There are 17 residues in the CDR3. CDR1 and CDR2 from the germline V gene are SGHTA and FQGTGA. The DNA of the CDR3 is TGTGCCAGCAGTCTAACCTCGGGACAGGGACCGGCGAGTGGCTACACCTTC. Protein sequence: CASSLTSGQGPASGYTF.

J is TRBJ1-3 and V is TRBV6-6; 10 bases are shared with TRBD1. The V gene end was trimmed by 2 bases and the J gene end by 10 bases; junction bases not matched to a gene: 5. CDR3 length: 14 residues. CDR1 is MNHNY and CDR2 is SVGAGI in the germline V gene (reference sequence). The CDR3 is CASSYGGQGGTIYF. The CDR3 DNA reads TGTGCCAGCAGTTACGGAGGACAGGGGGGAACCATATATTTT.

The V call is TRBV5-1, the J call TRBJ1-1; D uncertain. V lost 5 bases, J lost 3 bases, and 11 bases lay in between. The germline V gene has CDR1 SGHRS and CDR2 YFSETQ. This CDR3 has 13 residues. The CDR3 nucleotides are TGCGCCAGCAGTTTTTGGAGGGACACTGAAGCTTTCTTT. Translating it yields CASSFWRDTEAFF. Based on the CDR3 plus reference TRBV5-1 and TRBJ1-1, the full variable domain is KAGVTQTPRYLIKTRGQQVTLSCSPISGHRSVSWYQQTPGQGLQFLFEYFSETQRNKGNFPGRFSGRQFSNSRSEMNVSTLELGDSALYLCASSFWRDTEAFFGQGTRLTVV.

The V gene is TRBV5-6, the J gene TRBJ1-6; 8 bases map to TRBD1. CDR3 length: 14 amino acids. With V trimmed by 6 bases and J by 11 bases, 10 bases remained unmatched. Germline CDR1 reads SGHDT; CDR2 reads YYEEEE. CDR3 region: CASTRDRILTPLHF. The CDR3 DNA is TGTGCCAGCACCCGGGACAGGATTCTCACACCCCTCCACTTT.

The genes are TRBV4-3 and TRBJ1-1, with D uncertain. The V end lost 0 bases, the J end lost 3 bases, and 8 bases lay between the germline ends. Germline V gene data show CDR1 as LGHNA and CDR2 as YSLEER. The CDR3 spans 14 residues. CDR3 DNA sequence: TGCGCCAGCAGCCAAGATAGAATCTACACTGAAGCTTTCTTT. Translating gives CASSQDRIYTEAFF.

The table lists this clone with a few counts. The V and J genes are TRBV29-1 and TRBJ1-1; TRBD1 might be the D (6 bases). The ends were cut back, 6 bases at V and 0 bases at J, with 11 bases in the middle. The CDR3 consists of 13 residues. Germline CDR1 SQVTM, CDR2 ANQGSEA. CDR3 loop: CSVTGSLNTEAFF. DNA of the CDR3: TGCAGCGTCACAGGGTCACTGAACACTGAAGCTTTCTTT.

This chain joins TRBV27 and TRBJ2-3; TRBD2 matches 8 bases. The CDR3 has 13 amino acids. Looked up from germline, CDR1 is MNHEY and CDR2 is SMNVEV (reference sequence). V gave up 8 bases and J gave up 2 bases; unmatched junction bases: 3. CDR3 protein: CASGTRPTDTQYF. The DNA for the CDR3 is TGTGCCAGCGGGACTAGGCCCACAGATACGCAGTATTTT.

The V gene is TRBV6-5, the J gene TRBJ2-2, with TRBD1 identical over 7 bases. Trimming removed 9 bases from V and 1 base from J; junction bases left unmatched: 8. The CDR3 is 15 residues long. Germline V lookup: CDR1 MNHEY, CDR2 SVGAGI. For the CDR3, the DNA is TGTGCCAGTAAACGGGACAGACTGAACACCGGGGAGCTGTTTTTT. It codes for CASKRDRLNTGELFF.

The chain couples TRBV6-1 to TRBJ1-2; a weak D match, TRBD1 (5 bases). The CDR3 extends over 15 amino acids. V was pared by 5 bases and J by 4 bases, with 17 bases between. In germline, CDR1 is MNHNS, CDR2 SASEGT. The CDR3 DNA is TGTGCCAGCAGTACAAAAACGGGGGATGCCTATGGCTACACCTTC. Amino acids: CASSTKTGDAYGYTF.

This clone was observed a few times. The chain employs TRBV7-6 and TRBJ1-4; D is unclear. CDR3 length: 15 amino acids. Deletions cut 2 bases from V and 3 bases from J, with 10 bases between. Per the germline V gene, CDR1 is SGHVS and CDR2 is FNYEAQ. In nucleotides, the CDR3 is TGTGCCAGCAGCTTACTGACGGACTCTAATGAAAAACTGTTTTTT. This gives the protein CASSLLTDSNEKLFF.

The rearrangement uses TRBV7-6 and TRBJ1-1; D is uncertain. The CDR3 is 14 residues long. Germline V lookup: CDR1 SGHVS, CDR2 FNYEAQ. V was shortened by 10 bases and J by 0 bases, with 15 bases between the two germline ends. The CDR3 DNA reads TGTGCCAACGGACCGGCGGGGTTGAACACTGAAGCTTTCTTT. Translating it yields CANGPAGLNTEAFF.

This clone was counted between two and nine times. The V and J genes are TRBV5-1 and TRBJ1-1; tentatively, D is TRBD1 (6 bases). Trimming removed 0 bases from V and 8 bases from J, with 8 bases in between. CDR1 and CDR2 from the germline V gene are SGHRS and YFSETQ. This CDR3 spans 12 amino acids. CDR3 region: CASSLVQGEAFF. The CDR3 DNA reads as TGCGCCAGCAGCTTGGTTCAGGGGGAAGCTTTCTTT.

This chain connects TRBV11-3 to TRBJ2-2; tentatively, D is TRBD1 (6 bases). This CDR3 region has 15 residues. Germline V gene lookup returns CDR1 SGHNT and CDR2 YENEEA. The V end was cut by 0 bases, the J end by 2 bases, with 7 bases between. As DNA, the CDR3 is TGTGCCAGCAGCTTAGAGGGACACAACACCGGGGAGCTGTTTTTT. Its translation: CASSLEGHNTGELFF.

This CDR3 is CASSNRNEQFF. Here the CDR3 DNA reads TGTGCCAGCAGCAACCGCAATGAGCAGTTCTTC. J is TRBJ2-1 and V is TRBV21-1; whether TRBD2, the table's D call, matches the DNA was not checked. TRBV21-1 is given as a pseudogene. This CDR3 is built from 11 residues.

The chain is built from TRBV6-1 and TRBJ1-5, with D hard to call. There are 19 residues in the CDR3. V dropped 0 bases and J dropped 1 base, with 19 bases sitting between them. Germline-derived CDR1 and CDR2 are MNHNS and SASEGT. Written as DNA, the CDR3 is TGTGCCAGCAGTGAAGCCTTCCGTGTGCGGGGAGGGAGCAATCAGCCCCAGCATTTT. It yields the protein CASSEAFRVRGGSNQPQHF.

The chain couples TRBV5-1 to TRBJ1-6, with D hard to call. The V end was cut by 0 bases, the J end by 5 bases, with 6 bases between. This CDR3 is built from 14 residues. CDR1 and CDR2 from the germline V gene are SGHRS and YFSETQ. The DNA of the CDR3 is TGCGCCAGCAGCTTGGAACAGCATAATTCACCCCTCCACTTT. This sequence encodes CASSLEQHNSPLHF.

The V gene is TRBV10-1, the J gene TRBJ2-2; perhaps TRBD2 as D (5 bases). Trimming left V 2 bases short and J 7 bases short, with 20 bases between. This CDR3 is built from 17 residues. Germline values: CDR1 WNHNN, CDR2 SYGVQD (reference sequence). The chain's CDR3 is CASSELVAVVEGGELFF. The DNA of the CDR3 is TGCGCCAGCAGTGAGCTTGTGGCAGTGGTAGAGGGCGGGGAGCTGTTTTTT.

This clone has a single count. The V call is TRBV10-2, the J call TRBJ2-7, with D possibly being TRBD2 (5 bases). The length of the CDR3 is 11 residues. Germline V gene lookup returns CDR1 WSHSY and CDR2 SAAADI. The germline V and J ends were trimmed by 7 bases and 5 bases, with 9 bases remaining between them. CDR3 region: CASKRANEQYF. CDR3 bases: TGCGCCAGCAAGAGGGCTAACGAGCAGTACTTC.

This clone is a singleton in its sample. The J gene is TRBJ1-5, the V gene TRBV7-2, with D perhaps matching TRBD1 (6 bases). Trimming shortened V by 4 bases and J by 0 bases, and 19 bases separated the two germline ends. Germline V gene data show CDR1 as SGHTA and CDR2 as FQGNSA. CDR3 size: 18 residues. The CDR3 sequence is CASSSQGGRVHSNQPQHF. CDR3 bases: TGTGCCAGCAGCTCACAGGGAGGGAGGGTTCATAGCAATCAGCCCCAGCATTTT.

CDR3 amino acids: CASSLGEGAFF. The DNA for the CDR3 is TGCGCCAGCAGCTTGGGGGAGGGAGCTTTCTTT. The chain has TRBV5-1 and TRBJ1-1; no clear D gene. The CDR3 runs 11 residues. V was pared by 0 bases and J by 10 bases, with 7 bases between. Germline V CDR1 and CDR2: SGHRS, YFSETQ.